This record covers a single TCR beta chain. This clone's antigen is unknown. The input lacks base qualities; no much larger clone sits a single base away. The donors were healthy, HIV-negative adults with no recently reported acute infections or vaccinations. Only Caucasian adults living in Nashville, Tennessee, USA were represented among the donors. In the unsorted samples, approximately 82 million PBMCs were counted, and genomic DNA was extracted using the QIAamp DNA Blood Mini kit. Blood was collected by leukapheresis, and PBMCs were isolated by Ficoll-Histopaque density gradient centrifugation and then cryopreserved in liquid nitrogen vapor phase. This specimen belongs to a study of shared clonotypes between healthy human individuals (TCRdb year 2020). Concerning the study at large: The cohort included three men and two women between 18 and 49 years of age. The study deeply sequenced blood TCR repertoires of about five healthy adults to estimate repertoire size and the extent of clonotype sharing between individuals. To increase sequencing depth and limit assay-specific biases, different laboratories used diverse techniques to prepare libraries and sequence TCR repertoires. Between about 0.94 and 8.9 billion PBMCs per donor were obtained by leukapheresis. What the study reported, not specific to this receptor: Sampling was limited to blood, and TCR repertoires in tissue likely differ from TCR repertoires in blood. Because the study included a small number of donors, the genetic and exposure-history diversity represented was limited. Pairwise subsampling indicated that sequencing depth was expected to affect the degree of clonotype sharing among donors.

Spanning cysteine to phenylalanine, the CDR3 consists of 15 amino acids. Only the CDR3 portion is preserved as DNA: 45 bases, with reading frame beginning at the first base. V gives up 2 bases and J gives up 1 base, and the segment between their germline ends measures 12 bases. Reading the germline V gene gives CDR1 MNHNS and CDR2 SASEGT. TCR CDR3 regions were amplified from genomic DNA by multiplex PCR using the deep immunoSEQ assay. Extracted genomic DNA from each cell subset was spread evenly across all wells of several immunoSEQ 96-well plates, with each plate serving as a replicate. For unsorted PBMC, each replicate PCR was loaded with approximately 0.3 ug genomic DNA, equivalent to some 27,000 T cell genomes. Ten immunoSEQ deep assay plates were used to sequence the unsorted PBMC genomic DNA. The purified libraries were quantified using a Qubit 3.0 fluorometer, sized with a Bioanalyzer 2100, and then quantified again using the KAPA Library Quantification kit. Every immunoSEQ 96-well plate was sequenced on a dedicated single-read 150-cycle Illumina NextSeq 550 flow cell. As for how the authors treated the data: The immunoSEQ output contained only junctional sequences without quality scores, so filtering could not match that applied to full-length reads. To assign V/J genes and CDR3, sequences were annotated against IMGT germline references using PyIR, a Python wrapper for IgBLAST v1.9. Reads were filtered out if the reads had weak V/J assignments (E-value above 1e-6), no CDR3, stop codons, out-of-frame junctions, or ambiguous translated residues. V3J clonotypes were defined by identical inferred V gene, J gene, and CDR3 amino acid sequence. The percentage overlap between two repertoires was calculated by dividing the number of shared unique clonotypes by the size of the smaller repertoire. Three approaches were used to assess repertoire richness: RTK rarefaction, the Chao1 estimator, and Recon v2.1 estimates of unobserved clonotypes. The table comes from immuneACCESS by way of TCRdb, which keeps in-frame sequences with V and J called. Part of the clones is missing from these tables; in studies checked, under half for an unresolved V gene and the rest for unknown reasons. The V and J calls and clone size were taken over from that table, and D and trimming were inferred from the DNA. For this sample the table gives about 510,000 clones, of which 79% were detected only once. 10% to 15% of the sample comes from the top ten.

Sequencing input: PBMCs. This sequence originates from a woman in her forties in good health. Some clones in this sample may be carry-over from other donors' samples. This sequence uses TRBV6-1 and TRBJ2-7, with the D gene tentatively TRBD1 or TRBD2, based on 5 matching bases in each. For the CDR3, the sequence is CASSEPGARSYEQYF. The nucleotides are TGTGCCAGCAGTGAACCCGGGGCCCGATCCTACGAGCAGTACTTC.